This T cell receptor (beta chain) was sequenced for a study of OX40 agonist ivuxolimab in advanced cancers. The repertoire was sequenced with immunoSEQ multiplex PCR; TCRdb's copy has only in-frame clones and lacks some. The top ten hold around 0.55% of the sample, which has over 100,000 clones, 80% to 90% seen once. This CDR3 is 16 amino acids long. V was clipped by 1 base and J by 0 bases, with 11 bases between them. CDR1 SGHNT and CDR2 YYREEE come from the germline V gene (reference sequence). This clone has just one count. The sample consisted of CD4+ or CD8+ T cells sorted from blood, taken in a trial of the OX40 agonist ivuxolimab. The chain uses TRBV5-4 and TRBJ2-1; TRBD1 is a possible D gene (7 bases). The TCR originated in an adult with an advanced solid tumor such as melanoma, head and neck, liver or kidney cancer. For the CDR3, the DNA is TGTGCCAGCAGCTTGCAGGGGGACTCCTCCTACAATGAGCAGTTCTTC. The encoded protein is CASSLQGDSSYNEQFF.